The subject of this entry is one TCR beta chain. This clonotype was recorded at least ten times. Its cognate antigen has yet to be identified. Base qualities were left out, and no much larger clone turns up one base away. The lymph node samples were taken from the axillary draining lymph nodes of breast cancer patients. The data were taken from a study of breast tumors, draining lymph nodes, adjacent tissues listed by TCRdb under 2016. Background on the whole study: TCR beta repertoires were compared across tumor, adjacent nontumor tissue and axillary lymph nodes obtained from breast cancer patients. The study was designed to assess the relationships and possible T-cell exchange between tumor, surrounding tissue and draining lymph node repertoires in human breast cancer. What the research found in general, with its limitations: The data were judged consistent with most tumor T cells deriving from the lymph node and then expanding within tumor tissue. Tumor and nontumor tissue repertoires were found to be significantly more similar in luminal-like than in basal-like breast cancer. Tumors showed preferential V and J gene usage, and their T-cell repertoire diversity fell below that of lymph nodes yet above that of nontumor tissue. The conclusion that tumor T cells originate in lymph nodes was presented as consistent with a hypothesis rather than as directly demonstrated.

Spanning cysteine to phenylalanine, the CDR3 consists of 11 amino acids. Only the CDR3 DNA is retained, 33 bases long and in frame from the first base. Between the V and J ends, shortened by 4 bases and 2 bases respectively, the junction contains 5 bases. The germline V gene yields SQVTM for CDR1 and ANQGSEA for CDR2. The sample was run on an Illumina HiSeq 2000. Multiplex PCR amplification was used to build the TCR beta chain libraries. High-throughput sequencing was used to analyze the amplified TCR beta chain products. TCRdb reworked the public reads: Q25 trimming with fastp, MiXCR clone assembly, productive beta chains retained. CDR3 protein sequences are deduplicated, and each keeps its most common genes and DNA. The sample contains around 110,000 distinct CDR3 sequences, less than 40% of them found a single time. The leading ten clones occupy 4.5% to 7% of the sample.

Sequences were obtained from axillary lymph node tissue. The chain is made from TRBV29-1 and TRBJ1-2, with the D gene uncertain. The receptor's source is a female donor with breast cancer. Some clones in this sample may be carry-over from other donors' samples. The base sequence is TGCAGCGTTGTTCACAACTATGGCTACACCTTC. Translated, this gives CSVVHNYGYTF.